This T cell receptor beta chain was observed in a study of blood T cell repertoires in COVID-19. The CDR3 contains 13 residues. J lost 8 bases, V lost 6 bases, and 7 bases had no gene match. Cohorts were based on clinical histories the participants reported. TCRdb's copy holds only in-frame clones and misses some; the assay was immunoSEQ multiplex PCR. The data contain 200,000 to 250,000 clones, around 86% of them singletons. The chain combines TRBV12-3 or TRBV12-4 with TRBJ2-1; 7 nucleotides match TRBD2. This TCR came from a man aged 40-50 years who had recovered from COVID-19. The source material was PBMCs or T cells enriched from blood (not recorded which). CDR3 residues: CASSLAAPDEQFF. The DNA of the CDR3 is TGTGCCAGCAGCCTAGCGGCCCCAGATGAGCAGTTCTTC.